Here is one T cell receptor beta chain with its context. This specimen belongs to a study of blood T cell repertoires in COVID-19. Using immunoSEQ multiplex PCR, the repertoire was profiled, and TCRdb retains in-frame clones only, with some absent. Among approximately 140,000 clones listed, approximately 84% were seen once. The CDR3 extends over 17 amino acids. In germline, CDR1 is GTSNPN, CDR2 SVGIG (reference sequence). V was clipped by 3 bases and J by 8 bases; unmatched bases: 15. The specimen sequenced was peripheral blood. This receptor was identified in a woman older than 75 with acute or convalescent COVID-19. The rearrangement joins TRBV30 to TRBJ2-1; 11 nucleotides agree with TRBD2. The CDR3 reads CAWRGGPTSGNTDEQFF. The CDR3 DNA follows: TGTGCCTGGAGGGGGGGACCGACTAGCGGGAATACCGATGAGCAGTTCTTC.